Listed below are T cell receptor beta chains from one sample, sequenced in a study of blood T cell repertoires in COVID-19. The protocol was immunoSEQ multiplex PCR, while the TCRdb copy is restricted to in-frame clones and leaves out a portion. The sample holds about 51,000 clones, roughly 87% seen once. Sequenced input: peripheral blood. These receptors were obtained from a man in his fifties with active COVID-19. The CDR3 runs from the conserved cysteine through the conserved F or W. The order of the fields is J gene, V gene, clone size, D gene, CDR3 protein, CDR3 DNA. The D gene is left open where the match is weak. Not all rows give a size; the values are once, few, many and, for expanded clones, a class.

J gene: TRBJ1-2
V gene: TRBV18
clone size: NA
D gene: TRBD1
CDR3 protein: CASSPDREVGYTF
CDR3 DNA: TGTGCCAGCTCACCAGACAGGGAGGTCGGCTACACCTTC

J gene: TRBJ2-2
V gene: TRBV5-1
clone size: NA
D gene: TRBD1
CDR3 protein: CASSLDHAGGTGELFF
CDR3 DNA: TGCGCCAGCAGCTTGGATCACGCAGGGGGCACCGGGGAGCTGTTTTTT

J gene: TRBJ2-3
V gene: TRBV27
clone size: few
D gene: NA
CDR3 protein: CASSPSTDTQYF
CDR3 DNA: TGTGCCAGCAGTCCAAGCACAGATACGCAGTATTTT

J gene: TRBJ2-2
V gene: TRBV6-5
clone size: NA
D gene: NA
CDR3 protein: CASRSRVPAGELFF
CDR3 DNA: TGTGCCAGCAGGAGCAGGGTTCCGGCCGGGGAGCTGTTTTTT

J gene: TRBJ2-3
V gene: TRBV4-1
clone size: many
D gene: TRBD2
CDR3 protein: CASSQTRLAGGDTQYF
CDR3 DNA: TGCGCCAGCAGCCAAACAAGACTAGCGGGGGGCGATACGCAGTATTTT

J gene: TRBJ2-7
V gene: TRBV2
clone size: NA
D gene: NA
CDR3 protein: CATRAGAPLEQYF
CDR3 DNA: TGTGCCACCCGGGCAGGGGCTCCTTTAGAGCAGTACTTC

J gene: TRBJ2-4
V gene: TRBV5-5
clone size: NA
D gene: NA
CDR3 protein: CASSLVSGAKNIQYF
CDR3 DNA: TGTGCCAGCAGCTTGGTTTCAGGCGCCAAAAACATTCAGTACTTC

J gene: TRBJ2-7
V gene: TRBV4-2
clone size: NA
D gene: TRBD1
CDR3 protein: CASSQPGQNSGEQYF
CDR3 DNA: TGTGCCAGCAGCCAGCCGGGACAGAATTCGGGAGAGCAGTACTTC

J gene: TRBJ1-6
V gene: TRBV27
clone size: few
D gene: NA
CDR3 protein: CASSLSLSYNSPLHF
CDR3 DNA: TGTGCCAGCAGTTTATCGCTGAGCTATAATTCACCCCTCCACTTT

J gene: TRBJ2-7
V gene: TRBV30
clone size: NA
D gene: TRBD1
CDR3 protein: CAWSPWDRGLYEQYF
CDR3 DNA: TGTGCCTGGAGTCCGTGGGACAGGGGGCTCTACGAGCAGTACTTC

J gene: TRBJ1-1
V gene: TRBV18
clone size: NA
D gene: NA
CDR3 protein: CASEDMNTEAFF
CDR3 DNA: TGTGCCTCCGAAGACATGAACACTGAAGCTTTCTTT

J gene: TRBJ1-2
V gene: TRBV9
clone size: NA
D gene: TRBD1
CDR3 protein: CASSVEQGVYGYTF
CDR3 DNA: TGTGCCAGCAGCGTAGAACAGGGGGTCTATGGCTACACCTTC

J gene: TRBJ2-3
V gene: TRBV7-2
clone size: NA
D gene: NA
CDR3 protein: CASSSHPTDTQYF
CDR3 DNA: TGTGCCAGCAGCTCCCATCCCACAGATACGCAGTATTTT

J gene: TRBJ1-2
V gene: TRBV6-5
clone size: NA
D gene: NA
CDR3 protein: CASSFGGPYGYTF
CDR3 DNA: TGTGCCAGCAGCTTTGGGGGCCCCTATGGCTACACCTTC

J gene: TRBJ1-6
V gene: TRBV2
clone size: NA
D gene: NA
CDR3 protein: CASSGAPRGNSPLHF
CDR3 DNA: TGTGCCAGCAGTGGGGCTCCTAGGGGTAATTCACCCCTCCACTTT

J gene: TRBJ2-1
V gene: TRBV13
clone size: NA
D gene: NA
CDR3 protein: CASSLPSAGNEQFF
CDR3 DNA: TGTGCCAGCAGCTTACCTAGCGCAGGGAATGAGCAGTTCTTC

J gene: TRBJ2-1
V gene: TRBV9
clone size: NA
D gene: NA
CDR3 protein: CASSLGQYNEQFF
CDR3 DNA: TGTGCCAGCAGTTTAGGACAGTACAATGAGCAGTTCTTC

J gene: TRBJ1-2
V gene: TRBV5-6
clone size: few
D gene: NA
CDR3 protein: CASSMGPTAAGYTF
CDR3 DNA: TGTGCCAGCAGCATGGGACCTACCGCGGCAGGCTACACCTTC

J gene: TRBJ1-2
V gene: TRBV2
clone size: NA
D gene: NA
CDR3 protein: CASLLIAYGYTF
CDR3 DNA: TGTGCCAGCCTCCTAATAGCCTATGGCTACACCTTC

J gene: TRBJ2-7
V gene: TRBV7-9
clone size: NA
D gene: TRBD2
CDR3 protein: CASSLTSGRVGEQYF
CDR3 DNA: TGTGCCAGCAGCTTGACTAGCGGGAGGGTAGGTGAGCAGTACTTC

J gene: TRBJ2-4
V gene: TRBV4-2
clone size: NA
D gene: TRBD1
CDR3 protein: CASSQDLRQGGNIQYF
CDR3 DNA: TGTGCCAGCAGCCAAGATCTTAGACAGGGGGGAAACATTCAGTACTTC

J gene: TRBJ2-3
V gene: TRBV10-3
clone size: NA
D gene: TRBD2
CDR3 protein: CAISETSGDTSTDTQYF
CDR3 DNA: TGTGCCATCAGTGAGACTAGCGGGGACACTAGCACAGATACGCAGTATTTT

J gene: TRBJ2-2
V gene: TRBV6-5
clone size: NA
D gene: NA
CDR3 protein: CASTWGGGTGELFF
CDR3 DNA: TGTGCCAGCACCTGGGGAGGGGGAACCGGGGAGCTGTTTTTT

J gene: TRBJ1-5
V gene: TRBV7-2
clone size: NA
D gene: TRBD1
CDR3 protein: CASSPRTGGDQPQHF
CDR3 DNA: TGTGCCAGCAGCCCGCGCACAGGGGGGGACCAGCCCCAGCATTTT

J gene: TRBJ2-5
V gene: TRBV2
clone size: NA
D gene: TRBD2
CDR3 protein: CASSGGGTQTQYF
CDR3 DNA: TGTGCCAGCAGTGGCGGGGGGACTCAGACCCAGTACTTC

J gene: TRBJ1-4
V gene: TRBV6-2/TRBV6-3
clone size: NA
D gene: TRBD1
CDR3 protein: CASSQGDRGREKLFF
CDR3 DNA: TGTGCCAGCAGCCAAGGGGACAGGGGGCGCGAAAAACTGTTTTTT

J gene: TRBJ2-2
V gene: TRBV7-9
clone size: NA
D gene: NA
CDR3 protein: CASNRGDVGRHGELFF
CDR3 DNA: TGTGCCAGCAACCGCGGGGACGTGGGGCGCCACGGGGAGCTGTTTTTT

J gene: TRBJ1-1
V gene: TRBV7-6
clone size: NA
D gene: NA
CDR3 protein: CASSPGGITEAFF
CDR3 DNA: TGTGCCAGCAGCCCGGGGGGGATCACTGAAGCTTTCTTT

J gene: TRBJ2-7
V gene: TRBV6-5
clone size: NA
D gene: NA
CDR3 protein: CASRFRGATYEQYF
CDR3 DNA: TGTGCCAGCAGATTCAGGGGTGCTACCTACGAGCAGTACTTC

J gene: TRBJ2-5
V gene: TRBV11-2
clone size: NA
D gene: NA
CDR3 protein: CASSYYETQYF
CDR3 DNA: TGTGCCAGCAGCTACTACGAGACCCAGTACTTC